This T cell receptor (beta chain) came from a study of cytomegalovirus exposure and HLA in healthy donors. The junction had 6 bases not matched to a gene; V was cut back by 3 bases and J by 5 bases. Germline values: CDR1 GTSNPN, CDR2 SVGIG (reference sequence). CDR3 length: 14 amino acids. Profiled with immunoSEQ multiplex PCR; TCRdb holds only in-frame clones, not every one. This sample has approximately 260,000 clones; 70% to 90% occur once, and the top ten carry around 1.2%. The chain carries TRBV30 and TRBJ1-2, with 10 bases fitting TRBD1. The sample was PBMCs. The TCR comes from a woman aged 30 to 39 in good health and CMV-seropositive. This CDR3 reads CAWSQGDRGYGYTF. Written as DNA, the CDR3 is TGTGCCTGGAGCCAAGGGGACAGGGGATATGGCTACACCTTC.